A selection of T cell receptor beta chains follows, all from one sample in a study of blood T cell repertoires in COVID-19. The data were produced by immunoSEQ multiplex PCR, yet TCRdb's version contains in-frame clones alone and is incomplete. The profile shows 100,000 to 150,000 clones, approximately 87% of them singletons. The specimen was peripheral blood. The receptors here all came from a woman aged 45-59 years with acute or convalescent COVID-19. The conserved cysteine and the conserved F or W are not part of the CDR3 here. The D gene is left open where the match is weak.

J	D	V	CDR3
TRBJ1-4	NA	TRBV6-5	ASSRSHTNEKLF
TRBJ2-1	NA	TRBV5-4	ASSSLTVGEQF
TRBJ1-1	NA	TRBV4-3	ASSHLGGPNTEAF
TRBJ2-7	NA	TRBV29-1	SVVGTQPSYEQY
TRBJ1-1	NA	TRBV11-2	ASSLAQYTEAF
TRBJ1-2	TRBD1	TRBV11-2	ASSPRDRANYGYT
TRBJ1-4	NA	TRBV6-6	ASSYQGQPLGEKLF
TRBJ2-3	TRBD1	TRBV4-3	ASSPGQGPDTQY
TRBJ1-2	TRBD1	TRBV9	ASSATGVGGYT
TRBJ2-1	NA	TRBV12-3/TRBV12-4	ASRGAGNEQF
TRBJ1-1	TRBD1	TRBV6-1	ASSDRGAGEAF
TRBJ2-3	TRBD1	TRBV7-3	ASSGTAGRPDTQY
TRBJ2-7	TRBD1	TRBV6-5	ASRSTGGAFHEQY
TRBJ2-2	TRBD1	TRBV10-3	VTGREGSNTGELF
TRBJ2-5	TRBD1	TRBV7-9	ASSLSGQGGETQY
TRBJ2-1	TRBD2	TRBV5-8	ASSRRTSGYSYNEQF
TRBJ2-7	NA	TRBV7-2	ASSLAGGPSYEQY
TRBJ1-1	NA	TRBV6-4	ASSREENTEAF
TRBJ1-3	NA	TRBV12-5	ASGFGDSGNTIY
TRBJ2-5	NA	TRBV7-9	ASSQLGGTAEETQY
TRBJ1-5	NA	TRBV5-6	ASSFHRRFYSNQPQH
TRBJ1-2	TRBD1	TRBV19	ASRRDRGYGYT
TRBJ1-2	NA	TRBV12-3/TRBV12-4	ASSFKLYGYT
TRBJ2-2	NA	TRBV7-2	ASSLASGQLFTGELF
TRBJ2-2	TRBD1	TRBV5-1	ASSADRGLRELF
TRBJ2-2	NA	TRBV19	ASGGGVTPSGELF
TRBJ1-5	NA	TRBV10-3	AISEGRQPQH
TRBJ1-1	NA	TRBV19	ASSPDRRGLNTEAF
TRBJ1-2	NA	TRBV5-1	ASSLAVQGGYT
TRBJ2-7	TRBD1	TRBV27	ASREPQGAAYEQY
TRBJ1-3	NA	TRBV16	ASSPDGSSGNTIY
TRBJ2-7	TRBD2	TRBV19	ARGPRGGSYEQY
TRBJ1-6	TRBD1	TRBV5-1	ASQTGGGSPLH
TRBJ2-1	TRBD2	TRBV5-1	ASSFGTSGRYNEQF
TRBJ1-3	NA	TRBV10-2	ASSEPYNSGNTIY
TRBJ1-3	TRBD1	TRBV19	ASSRGTGKFSGNTIY
TRBJ2-7	NA	TRBV24-1	ATSDAGFEQY
TRBJ1-1	NA	TRBV4-3	ASSQDVGGTEAF
TRBJ2-3	TRBD2	TRBV7-6	ASSAVTSGGSDHSTDTQY
TRBJ2-7	NA	TRBV30	AWSVGSYEQY
TRBJ2-1	TRBD2	TRBV7-9	ASSLAGGLAGYNEQF
TRBJ2-5	NA	TRBV9	ASGGETQY
TRBJ2-2	TRBD2	TRBV5-1	ASSSPGDGSGGRGELF
TRBJ2-5	TRBD2	TRBV10-3	AISGGRLAGVLDQETQY
TRBJ2-1	NA	TRBV5-4	ASSLPTYNEQF
TRBJ1-2	NA	TRBV7-9	ASSLAVGISDYGYT
TRBJ1-2	NA	TRBV6-5	ASSTPYGANYGYT
TRBJ2-7	TRBD2	TRBV12-3/TRBV12-4	ASGIAGTYEQY
TRBJ2-4	NA	TRBV9	ASSVGGRGENIQY
TRBJ2-3	TRBD2	TRBV6-2/TRBV6-3	ASSYPRTSGAYSTDTQY
TRBJ2-2	NA	TRBV15	ATSRVQGGNTGELF
TRBJ1-2	NA	TRBV28	ASSVGQNYGYT
TRBJ2-3	NA	TRBV11-3	ASSLEQSHTDTQY
TRBJ1-4	TRBD1	TRBV24-1	ATSDLGLGQWGENEKLF
TRBJ2-1	NA	TRBV5-1	ASSSLATYNEQF
TRBJ2-1	NA	TRBV7-3	ASSPGGSLNEQF
TRBJ1-3	NA	TRBV7-2	ASSLGGGSGNTIY
TRBJ2-1	TRBD2	TRBV7-2	ASSLPLISGSSYNEQF
TRBJ1-6	NA	TRBV19	ASSITGYTYNSPLH
TRBJ2-7	NA	TRBV5-1	ASSPRAGESYEQY